This T cell receptor (beta chain) was sequenced for a study of regulatory T cells in long-lasting Graves disease. Indicated time point: persistent/refractory GD, antithyroid drugs over 5 years with positive TRAb. PBMCs were the source of the RNA used for TCR sequencing. Study results and caveats: New patients shared 966 public clonotypes, and persistent patients shared more, with approximately 2,500. Blood alone, not thyroid tissue, was studied.

With V trimmed by 4 bases and J by 2 bases, 3 bases remained unmatched. Germline assignment: CDR1 MNHNS and CDR2 SASEGT. This CDR3 has 15 amino acids. About this clonotype: What it binds is not known.

Building the TCR beta libraries relied on iRepertoire HTBI primers, and CDR3 regions underwent Arm-PCR. TCRdb processed the multiplex PCR reads anew with MiXCR; each CDR3 protein has one entry. This table has some 340,000 distinct CDR3 sequences, approximately 23% appearing once. The rearrangement joins TRBV6-1 to TRBJ1-3; TRBD1 matches 9 bases. The sequence came from a woman aged 40 to 55 with Graves disease. The sequencing here drew on peripheral blood mononuclear cells (PBMCs), taken when the disease was refractory, from a patient treated with antithyroid drugs. The CDR3 nucleotides read TGTGCCAGCAGTGTCAACAGGGGGCCTGGAAACACCATATATTTT. As protein: CASSVNRGPGNTIYF.